This TCR beta chain was retrieved from a study of cytomegalovirus exposure and HLA in healthy donors. General study findings and limits: Many donors carried some public TCRs, although rarity characterized most TCR sequences. Later analysis identified a missense DCLRE1C variant that was linked to TCR beta V- and J-gene trimming.

This clone was recorded only once. Its cognate antigen is unknown. CDR3 length: 19 amino acids. The PCR used 60 Vbeta and 13 Jbeta primers. The table came from immunoSEQ multiplex PCR; TCRdb's copy has only in-frame clones and leaves some out. The repertoire consists of 160,000 or so clones, with approximately 88% occurring once and the leading ten covering 0.65% to 0.9%. Nominal health characterized the donors when sampled, though unrecorded immune exposures were likely. The chain uses TRBV21-1 and TRBJ2-4; the table calls TRBD1, which could not be checked here. TRBV21-1 is an annotated pseudogene. The TCR sequence derives from a woman in her thirties in good health and CMV-seronegative. The material sequenced was PBMCs. DNA of the CDR3: TGTGCCAGCAGCAAACCCGGGACAGGGGGTTCAGTAGCCAAAAACATTCAGTACTTC. Its translation is CASSKPGTGGSVAKNIQYF.